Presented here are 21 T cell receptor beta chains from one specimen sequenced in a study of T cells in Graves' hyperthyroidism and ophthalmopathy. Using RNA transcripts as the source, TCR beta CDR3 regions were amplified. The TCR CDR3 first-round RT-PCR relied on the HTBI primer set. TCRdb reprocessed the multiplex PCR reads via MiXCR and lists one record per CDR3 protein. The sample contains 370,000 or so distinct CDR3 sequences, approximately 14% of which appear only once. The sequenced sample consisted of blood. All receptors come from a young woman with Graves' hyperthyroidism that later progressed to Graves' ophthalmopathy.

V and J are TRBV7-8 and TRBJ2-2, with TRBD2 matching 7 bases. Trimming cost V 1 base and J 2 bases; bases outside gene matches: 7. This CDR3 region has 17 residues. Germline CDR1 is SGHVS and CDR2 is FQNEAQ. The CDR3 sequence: CASSLVPASGNTGELFF. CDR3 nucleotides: TGTGCCAGCAGCTTAGTCCCGGCTAGCGGCAACACCGGGGAGCTGTTTTTT.

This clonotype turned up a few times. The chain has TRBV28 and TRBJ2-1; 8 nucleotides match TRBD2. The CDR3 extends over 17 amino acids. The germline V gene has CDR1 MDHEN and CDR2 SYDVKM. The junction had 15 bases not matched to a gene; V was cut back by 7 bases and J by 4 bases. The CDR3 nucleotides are TGTGCCAGCAACACCCGGGGGGGCGGGAACTCTTACAATGAGCAGTTCTTC. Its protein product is CASNTRGGGNSYNEQFF.

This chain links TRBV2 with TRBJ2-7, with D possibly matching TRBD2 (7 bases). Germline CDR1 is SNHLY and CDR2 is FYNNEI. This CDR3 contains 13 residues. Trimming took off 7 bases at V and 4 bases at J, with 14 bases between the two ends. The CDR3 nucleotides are TGTGCCAGCAACGGGGGGAGGGGGTACGAGCAGTACTTC. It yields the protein CASNGGRGYEQYF.

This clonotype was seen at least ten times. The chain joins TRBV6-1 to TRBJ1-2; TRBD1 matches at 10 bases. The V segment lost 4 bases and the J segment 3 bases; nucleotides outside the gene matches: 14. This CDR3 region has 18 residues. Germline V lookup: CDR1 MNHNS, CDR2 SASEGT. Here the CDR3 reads CASSARGTGALLDYGYTF. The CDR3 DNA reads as TGTGCCAGCAGTGCCCGCGGGACAGGGGCGCTTTTGGACTATGGCTACACCTTC.

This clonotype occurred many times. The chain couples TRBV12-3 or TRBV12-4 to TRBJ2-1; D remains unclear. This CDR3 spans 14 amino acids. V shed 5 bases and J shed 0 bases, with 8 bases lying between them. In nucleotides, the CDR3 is TGTGCCAGCAGTAACCCGAGCTCCTACAATGAGCAGTTCTTC. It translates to CASSNPSSYNEQFF.

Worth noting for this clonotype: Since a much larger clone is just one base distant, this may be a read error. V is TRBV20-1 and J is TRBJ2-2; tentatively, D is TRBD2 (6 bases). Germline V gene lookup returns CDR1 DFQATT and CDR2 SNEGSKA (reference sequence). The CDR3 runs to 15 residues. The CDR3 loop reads CSARAEGRGTGGLFF. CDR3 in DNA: TGCAGTGCTAGGGCGGAGGGCCGGGGCACCGGGGGGCTGTTTTTT.

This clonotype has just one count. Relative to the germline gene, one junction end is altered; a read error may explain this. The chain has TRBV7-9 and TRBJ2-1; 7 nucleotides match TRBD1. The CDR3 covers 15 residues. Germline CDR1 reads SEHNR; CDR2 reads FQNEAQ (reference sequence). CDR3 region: CASSAPRQGLNEQFF. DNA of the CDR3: TGCGCCAGCAGCGCACCCCGACAGGGTTTGAATGAGCAGTTCTTC.

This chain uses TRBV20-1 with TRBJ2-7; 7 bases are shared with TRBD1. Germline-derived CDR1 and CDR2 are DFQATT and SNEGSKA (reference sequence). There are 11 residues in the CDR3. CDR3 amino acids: CSLTGSFEQYF. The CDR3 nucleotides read TGCAGCTTGACAGGGTCCTTTGAGCAGTACTTC.

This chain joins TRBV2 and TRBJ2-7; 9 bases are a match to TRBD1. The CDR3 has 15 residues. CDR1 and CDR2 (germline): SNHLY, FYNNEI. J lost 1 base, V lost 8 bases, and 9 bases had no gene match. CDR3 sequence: CASRDREGVSYEQYF. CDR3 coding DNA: TGTGCCAGCCGGGACAGGGAAGGGGTATCCTACGAGCAGTACTTC. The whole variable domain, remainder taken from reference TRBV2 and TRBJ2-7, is EPEVTQTPSHQVTQMGQEVILRCVPISNHLYFYWYRQILGQKVEFLVSFYNNEISEKSEIFDDQFSVERPDGSNFTLKIRSTKLEDSAMYFCASRDREGVSYEQYFGPGTRLTVT.

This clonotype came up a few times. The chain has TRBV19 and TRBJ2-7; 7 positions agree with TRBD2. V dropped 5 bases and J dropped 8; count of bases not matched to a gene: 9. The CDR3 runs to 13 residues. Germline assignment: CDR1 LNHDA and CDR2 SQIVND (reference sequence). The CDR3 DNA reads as TGTGCCAGTAGTGGACGGGAGGCCGTCCAGCAGTACTTC. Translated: CASSGREAVQQYF.

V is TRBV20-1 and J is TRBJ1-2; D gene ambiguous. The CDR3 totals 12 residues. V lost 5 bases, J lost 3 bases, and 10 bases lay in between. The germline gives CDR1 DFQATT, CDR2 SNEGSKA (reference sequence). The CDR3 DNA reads TGCAGTGCTCTCCAGGCGTACTATGGCTACACCTTC. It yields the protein CSALQAYYGYTF.

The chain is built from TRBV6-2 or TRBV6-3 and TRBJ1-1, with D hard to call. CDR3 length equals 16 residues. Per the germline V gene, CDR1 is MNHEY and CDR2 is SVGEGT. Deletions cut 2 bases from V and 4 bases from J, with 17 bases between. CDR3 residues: CASSYTGYSFGTEAFF. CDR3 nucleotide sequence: TGTGCCAGCAGTTACACTGGGTATTCGTTTGGCACTGAAGCTTTCTTT.

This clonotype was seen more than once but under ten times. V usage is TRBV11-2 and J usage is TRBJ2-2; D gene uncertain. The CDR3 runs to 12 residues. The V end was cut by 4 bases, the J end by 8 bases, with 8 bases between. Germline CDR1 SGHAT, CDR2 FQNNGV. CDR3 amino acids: CASSSHQGELFF. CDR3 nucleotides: TGTGCCAGCAGCTCCCACCAGGGGGAGCTGTTTTTT.

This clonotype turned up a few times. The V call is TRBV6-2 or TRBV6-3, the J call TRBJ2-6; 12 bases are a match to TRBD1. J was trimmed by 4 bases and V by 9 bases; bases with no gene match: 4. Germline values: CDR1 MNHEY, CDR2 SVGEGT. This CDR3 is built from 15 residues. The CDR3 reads CASRDRGRGANVLTF. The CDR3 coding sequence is TGTGCCAGTCGGGACAGGGGGCGCGGGGCCAACGTCCTGACTTTC.

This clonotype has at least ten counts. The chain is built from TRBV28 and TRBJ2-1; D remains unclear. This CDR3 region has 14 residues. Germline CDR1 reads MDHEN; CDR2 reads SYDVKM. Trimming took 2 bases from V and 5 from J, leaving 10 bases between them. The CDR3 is CASSLAWRNNEQFF. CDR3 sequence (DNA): TGTGCCAGCAGTTTAGCGTGGCGGAACAATGAGCAGTTCTTC.

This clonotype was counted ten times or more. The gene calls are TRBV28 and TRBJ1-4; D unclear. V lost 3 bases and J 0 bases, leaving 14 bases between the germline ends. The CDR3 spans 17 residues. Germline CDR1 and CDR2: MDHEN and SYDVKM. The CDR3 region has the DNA TGTGCCAGCAGTTTGTCCCGCACCAAGGCAACTAATGAAAAACTGTTTTTT. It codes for CASSLSRTKATNEKLFF.

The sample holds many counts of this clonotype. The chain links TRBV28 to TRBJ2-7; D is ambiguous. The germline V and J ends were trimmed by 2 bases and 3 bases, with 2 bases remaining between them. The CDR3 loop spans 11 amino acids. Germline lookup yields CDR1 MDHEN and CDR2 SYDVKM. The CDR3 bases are TGTGCCAGCAGTTTACTCTACGAGCAGTACTTC. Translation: CASSLLYEQYF.

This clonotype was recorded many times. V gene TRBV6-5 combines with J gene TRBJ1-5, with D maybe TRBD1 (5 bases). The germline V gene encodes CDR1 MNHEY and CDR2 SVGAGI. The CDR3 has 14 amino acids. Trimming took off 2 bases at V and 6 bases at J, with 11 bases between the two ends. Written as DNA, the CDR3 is TGTGCCAGCAGTTACCCGGGGGTTCCTCAGCCCCAGCATTTT. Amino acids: CASSYPGVPQPQHF.

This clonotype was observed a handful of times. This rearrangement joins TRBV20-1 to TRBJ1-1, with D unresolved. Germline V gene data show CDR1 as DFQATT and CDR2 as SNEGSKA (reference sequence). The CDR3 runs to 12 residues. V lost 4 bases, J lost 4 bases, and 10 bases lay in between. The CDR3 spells CSATAGLTEAFF. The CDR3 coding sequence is TGCAGTGCTACGGCCGGGCTCACTGAAGCTTTCTTT.

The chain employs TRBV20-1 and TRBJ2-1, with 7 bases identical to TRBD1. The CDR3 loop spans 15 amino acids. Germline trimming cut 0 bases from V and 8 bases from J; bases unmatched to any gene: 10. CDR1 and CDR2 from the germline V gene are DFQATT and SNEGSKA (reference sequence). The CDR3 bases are TGCAGTGCTAGAGAACGAAGGGGGCGCGGTTATGAGCAGTTCTTC. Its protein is CSARERRGRGYEQFF.

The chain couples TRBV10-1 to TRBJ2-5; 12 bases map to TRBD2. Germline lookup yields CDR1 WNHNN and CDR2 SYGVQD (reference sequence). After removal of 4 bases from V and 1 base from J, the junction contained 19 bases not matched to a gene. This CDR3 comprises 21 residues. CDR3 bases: TGCGCCAGCAGTGGATCATCTGAACGACTAGCGGGAGCGCCACTCCAAGAGACCCAGTACTTC. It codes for CASSGSSERLAGAPLQETQYF.